This entry lists 10 T cell receptor beta chains sequenced from one sample in a study of regulatory T cells in long-lasting Graves disease. To make TCR beta libraries, researchers used iRepertoire HTBI primers and Arm-PCR of CDR3 regions. MiXCR was run by TCRdb on the multiplex PCR reads, yielding one entry per CDR3 protein. The sample lists over 350,000 distinct CDR3 sequences; about a fifth were seen once. Time point given: persistent/refractory GD, antithyroid drugs over 5 years with positive TRAb. Scientists built the TCR library using RNA that was extracted from PBMCs. The sample here was peripheral blood mononuclear cells (PBMCs), taken when the disease was refractory, from a patient treated with antithyroid drugs. The receptors come from a female donor with Graves disease.

This clonotype was detected a few times. The V call is TRBV16, the J call TRBJ1-5, with D possibly being TRBD1 (5 bases). The CDR3 sequence is 17 residues long. Trimming stripped 5 bases from V and 0 bases from J, with 17 bases between. The V gene's germline CDR1 is KGHSY and CDR2 FQNENV. The CDR3 DNA is TGTGCCAGCAGCTACTTCGGGACTGACAATAGCAATCAGCCCCAGCATTTT. Its translation is CASSYFGTDNSNQPQHF.

The rearrangement joins TRBV29-1 to TRBJ2-5, with TRBD1 matching 10 bases. After removal of 3 bases from V and 1 base from J, the junction contained 2 bases not matched to a gene. Germline values: CDR1 SQVTM, CDR2 ANQGSEA. The CDR3 totals 14 residues. This CDR3 reads CSVDGDRGQETQYF. Here the CDR3 DNA reads TGCAGCGTTGATGGGGACAGGGGCCAAGAGACCCAGTACTTC.

This clonotype was detected only a few times. CDR3 protein: CASSLTGRPGPYNEQFF. The CDR3, as DNA: TGTGCCAGCAGCCTAACGGGGCGGCCGGGTCCCTACAATGAGCAGTTCTTC. V usage is TRBV13 and J usage is TRBJ2-1, with D possibly called TRBD1 or TRBD2 (5 bases each). Trimming left V 5 bases short and J 2 bases short, with 19 bases between. The germline V gene has CDR1 PRHDT and CDR2 FYEKMQ (reference sequence). The CDR3 totals 17 residues. Variable domain in full (rest from reference TRBV13 and TRBJ2-1): AAGVIQSPRHLIKEKRETATLKCYPIPRHDTVYWYQQGPGQDPQFLISFYEKMQSDKGSIPDRFSAQQFSDYHSELNMSSLELGDSALYFCASSLTGRPGPYNEQFFGPGTRLTVL.

The J gene is TRBJ2-7, the V gene TRBV20-1; TRBD2 aligns across 7 bases. After removal of 6 bases from V and 7 bases from J, the junction contained 15 bases not matched to a gene. The CDR3 is 14 residues long. The germline V gene has CDR1 DFQATT and CDR2 SNEGSKA (reference sequence). Here the CDR3 reads CSAPPRAGLEEQYF. Written as DNA, the CDR3 is TGCAGTGCCCCCCCCAGAGCGGGATTGGAGGAGCAGTACTTC.

V gene TRBV4-1 combines with J gene TRBJ2-5; 8 bases line up with TRBD1. J was trimmed by 5 bases and V by 0 bases; bases with no gene match: 5. Germline V CDR1 and CDR2: MGHRA, YSYEKL. The CDR3 runs 15 residues. The CDR3, as DNA: TGCGCCAGCAGCCAAGACGGACAGGGACGGGAGACCCAGTACTTC. This encodes CASSQDGQGRETQYF.

The rearrangement uses TRBV6-1 and TRBJ2-7; 8 bases map to TRBD2. The germline V gene has CDR1 MNHNS and CDR2 SASEGT. V was clipped by 10 bases and J by 2 bases; unmatched bases: 13. CDR3 length: 15 residues. The CDR3 nucleotides read TGTGCCACCTCAGTGGGGGCAGCGGGAGCCTACGAGCAGTACTTC. This sequence encodes CATSVGAAGAYEQYF.

This clonotype showed up just a few times. This sequence joins TRBV5-8 and TRBJ2-7; D gene unclear. V lost 3 bases and J 0 bases, leaving 13 bases between the germline ends. Germline V gives CDR1 SGHTS, CDR2 YDEGEE. CDR3 length equals 15 residues. The CDR3 loop is CASSSPRSSSYEQYF. For the CDR3, the DNA is TGTGCCAGCAGCTCGCCCCGCAGTAGCTCCTACGAGCAGTACTTC.

This clonotype was seen a handful of times. The chain carries TRBV7-2 and TRBJ2-7; D assignment may be TRBD1 or TRBD2 (6 bases each). The CDR3 covers 15 residues. Germline CDR1 is SGHTA and CDR2 is FQGNSA. V was trimmed by 5 bases and J by 3 bases, leaving 17 bases between them. CDR3 in amino acids: CASSPQGGKVYEQYF. CDR3 nucleotide sequence: TGTGCCAGCAGCCCACAGGGCGGGAAGGTCTACGAGCAGTACTTC.

This clonotype was counted many times. This rearrangement joins TRBV12-3 or TRBV12-4 to TRBJ1-5; D unclear. This CDR3 spans 13 amino acids. V shed 3 bases and J shed 4 bases, with 7 bases lying between them. CDR3 residues: CASSFQINQPQHF. CDR3 coding DNA: TGTGCCAGCAGTTTCCAGATAAATCAGCCCCAGCATTTT.

To note about this clonotype: Being one base from a much bigger clone, this may be a read error. The chain links TRBV7-2 to TRBJ2-2, with D perhaps TRBD2 (6 bases). This CDR3 is 16 amino acids long. Looked up from germline, CDR1 is SGHTA and CDR2 is FQGNSA. The DNA of the CDR3 is TGTGCCAGCAGCTTAGGGGACTCTCACCTCACCGGGGAGCTGTCTTTT. The encoded protein is CASSLGDSHLTGELSF.